This T cell receptor beta chain was found in a study of blood T cells in healthy people across ages. Study-wide findings and caveats: A roughly linear age-dependent decrease characterized TCR beta diversity per million T cells. Shifts in expanded clonotypes may have been confounded by donor CMV status, which was unknown.

Together with a sample-barcoded 5' primer, a J-beta primer mix was included in a second PCR lasting roughly 6 to 12 cycles. In TCRdb, the 5' RACE reads were re-called with MiXCR into one record per CDR3 protein. The sample has about 650,000 distinct CDR3 sequences; 32% are singletons. Samples each had at least 6 micrograms of total RNA extracted. Many counts were recorded for this clonotype. Its antigen is currently unknown. J lost 12 bases, V lost 0 bases, and 9 bases had no gene match. The CDR3 is made up of 14 amino acids. In germline, CDR1 is LGHDT, CDR2 YNNKEL (reference sequence). Sequencing was performed on blood. The chain recombines TRBV3-1 with TRBJ2-3; 7 bases line up with TRBD2. This clonotype was sampled from a woman aged 80 or over in good health. CDR3 sequence (DNA): TGTGCCAGCAGCCAAGATCCGGGACTAAGCACACAGTATTTT. Protein: CASSQDPGLSTQYF.